The 29 T cell receptor beta chains presented below share a single source sample, sequenced in a study of cytomegalovirus exposure and HLA in healthy donors. PCR involved 60 Vbeta and 13 Jbeta primers. Some clones are missing from TCRdb's copy, which holds only in-frame ones; the method was immunoSEQ multiplex PCR. The sample contains 80,000 or so clones, around 78% of which appear only once. Material: PBMCs. The receptors shown here come from a man in his forties in good health and CMV-seronegative.

This clone was found a few times. This chain connects TRBV13 to TRBJ1-1; 7 bases align to TRBD1. J was trimmed by 1 base and V by 6 bases; bases with no gene match: 11. Germline CDR1 is PRHDT and CDR2 is FYEKMQ (reference sequence). The CDR3 loop spans 16 amino acids. The CDR3 loop reads CASRDDGTDQNTEAFF. In nucleotides, the CDR3 is TGTGCCAGCAGGGATGACGGGACAGACCAGAACACTGAAGCTTTCTTT.

The chain is built from TRBV29-1 and TRBJ1-5, with a possible D match to TRBD1 (6 bases). The germline V gene has CDR1 SQVTM and CDR2 ANQGSEA. V was shortened by 4 bases and J by 5 bases, with 9 bases between the two germline ends. The CDR3 is made up of 12 amino acids. The CDR3 region has the DNA TGCAGCGTTGGGGACATAGATCAGCCCCAGCATTTT. It codes for CSVGDIDQPQHF. Full variable domain (remainder filled in from reference TRBV29-1 and TRBJ1-5): SAVISQKPSRDICQRGTSLTIQCQVDSQVTMMFWYRQQPGQSLTLIATANQGSEATYESGFVIDKFPISRPNLTFSTLTVSNMSPEDSSIYLCSVGDIDQPQHFGDGTRLSIL.

V usage is TRBV11-3 and J usage is TRBJ1-1, with 7 bases identical to TRBD1. This CDR3 comprises 13 residues. With 5 bases clipped from V and 4 bases from J, the junction kept 4 bases outside the gene matches. The germline gives CDR1 SGHNT, CDR2 YENEEA. CDR3 coding DNA: TGTGCCAGCAGCCATGGACAGGTCACTGAAGCTTTCTTT. Translating it yields CASSHGQVTEAFF.

V is TRBV5-1 and J is TRBJ2-5; D possibly corresponds to TRBD2 (5 bases). This CDR3 is built from 11 residues. CDR1 SGHRS and CDR2 YFSETQ come from the germline V gene. V was shortened by 2 bases and J by 7 bases, with 6 bases between the two germline ends. The CDR3 nucleotides read TGCGCCAGCAGCTTCCGGGGGACCCAGTACTTC. It is translated as CASSFRGTQYF.

The rearrangement joins TRBV7-3 to TRBJ1-1; weak D call: TRBD1 (5 bases). The CDR3 contains 14 residues. Germline loops: CDR1 SGHTA, CDR2 FQGTGA. Trimming stripped 5 bases from V and 3 bases from J, with 13 bases between. CDR3 nucleotides: TGTGCCAGCAGCGCAGGACACACATACACTGAAGCTTTCTTT. It specifies CASSAGHTYTEAFF.

The chain links TRBV4-3 to TRBJ1-2; D not resolved. This CDR3 has 14 residues. Germline-derived CDR1 and CDR2 are LGHNA and YSLEER. V was trimmed by 0 bases and J by 3 bases, leaving 8 bases between them. For the CDR3, the DNA is TGCGCCAGCAGCCAAGATTGGGCCTACTATGGCTACACCTTC. As protein: CASSQDWAYYGYTF.

This clone was picked up a small number of times. V usage is TRBV7-2 and J usage is TRBJ2-1; 7 bases match TRBD2. The CDR3 loop spans 16 amino acids. CDR1 and CDR2 (germline): SGHTA, FQGNSA. The V and J ends lost 5 bases and 7 bases, in that order; junction bases with no gene match: 14. The CDR3 nucleotides read TGTGCCAGCAGCCCGACCCCCAGGACTAGTTGGAATGAGCAGTTCTTC. It is translated as CASSPTPRTSWNEQFF.

The V gene is TRBV6-5, the J gene TRBJ2-3; D might be TRBD1 (6 bases). Trimming left V 7 bases short and J 8 bases short, with 10 bases between. Germline-derived CDR1 and CDR2 are MNHEY and SVGAGI. The CDR3 is 11 residues long. The CDR3 here is CASTLGGTQYF. DNA for the CDR3: TGTGCCAGCACGCTAGGGGGTACGCAGTATTTT.

V is TRBV19 and J is TRBJ1-5; D uncertain. The V gene lost 4 bases and the J gene lost 3 bases, with 7 bases spanning the gap. The CDR3 contains 13 residues. In germline, CDR1 is LNHDA, CDR2 SQIVND (reference sequence). CDR3 sequence: CASSTGSNQPQHF. For the CDR3, the DNA is TGTGCCAGTAGTACCGGGTCCAATCAGCCCCAGCATTTT.

The rearrangement links TRBV18 to TRBJ1-6; D may be TRBD1 (5 bases). CDR3 length: 15 amino acids. Trimming shortened V by 5 bases and J by 1 base, and 9 bases separated the two germline ends. Germline CDR1 KGHSH, CDR2 LQKENI. The CDR3 spells CASSETGSYNSPLHF. DNA for the CDR3: TGTGCCAGCTCAGAAACAGGTTCCTATAATTCACCCCTCCACTTT. Supplemented by reference TRBV18 and TRBJ1-6, the full variable domain reads NAGVMQNPRHLVRRRGQEARLRCSPMKGHSHVYWYRQLPEEGLKFMVYLQKENIIDESGMPKERFSAEFPKEGPSILRIQQVVRGDSAAYFCASSETGSYNSPLHFGNGTRLTVT.

The rearrangement links TRBV19 to TRBJ2-7, with D uncertain. The CDR3 loop spans 13 amino acids. In germline, CDR1 is LNHDA, CDR2 SQIVND (reference sequence). The V gene lost 5 bases and the J gene lost 3 bases, with 11 bases spanning the gap. The CDR3 is CASSPQLNYEQYF. As DNA, the CDR3 is TGTGCCAGTAGTCCTCAACTGAACTACGAGCAGTACTTC.

This clone was found once. This chain uses TRBV11-2 with TRBJ1-4; 9 bases line up with TRBD1. The CDR3 is 16 amino acids. V gave up 5 bases and J gave up 7 bases; unmatched junction bases: 11. The germline gives CDR1 SGHAT, CDR2 FQNNGV. The CDR3 DNA follows: TGTGCCAGCAGCGTTACAGGGGGCGCGGGTAGTGAAAAACTGTTTTTT. The encoded protein is CASSVTGGAGSEKLFF.

The chain is built from TRBV7-3 and TRBJ2-5; D call uncertain. CDR3 length equals 14 residues. Trimming removed 4 bases at V and 4 bases at J, with 13 bases between. The germline CDR1 and CDR2 sequences are SGHTA and FQGTGA. The CDR3 bases are TGTGCCAGCAGCTCCCACTCCGGCGGAGAGACCCAGTACTTC. Protein: CASSSHSGGETQYF.

This clone showed up just a few times. The chain links TRBV13 to TRBJ2-5; 7 bases match TRBD1. The CDR3 has 14 residues. The germline CDR1 and CDR2 sequences are PRHDT and FYEKMQ (reference sequence). J gave up 1 base and V 5 bases, and 4 bases lay outside the gene matches. The CDR3, as DNA: TGTGCCAGCAGCCCGGGACAGTTCCAAGAGACCCAGTACTTC. It is translated as CASSPGQFQETQYF.

The chain uses TRBV6-4 and TRBJ1-5; the D is unclear. The CDR3 has 14 amino acids. V was cut by 0 bases and J by 6 bases, with 9 bases left in between. Germline CDR1 reads MRHNA; CDR2 reads SNTAGT. The CDR3 here is CASSDSFTGQPQHF. The CDR3 DNA is TGTGCCAGCAGTGACTCCTTTACTGGTCAGCCCCAGCATTTT.

The chain joins TRBV29-1 to TRBJ2-1; 10 bases are shared with TRBD2. This CDR3 contains 13 residues. Germline lookup yields CDR1 SQVTM and CDR2 ANQGSEA. Unmatched junction bases numbered 6, after V lost 0 bases and J lost 13 bases. Written as DNA, the CDR3 is TGCAGCGTTGAAGAAGAAGCGGGGGGGGGTCAGTTCTTC. Its protein is CSVEEEAGGGQFF.

This clone was found once. V usage is TRBV6-5 and J usage is TRBJ1-1; D gene ambiguous. V was cut by 2 bases and J by 2 bases, with 3 bases left in between. CDR1 MNHEY and CDR2 SVGAGI come from the germline V gene. The CDR3 sequence is 12 residues long. The CDR3 spells CASSYQNTEAFF. As DNA, the CDR3 is TGTGCCAGCAGTTACCAAAACACTGAAGCTTTCTTT.

V gene TRBV4-1 combines with J gene TRBJ1-2, with 8 bases identical to TRBD1. The germline CDR1 and CDR2 sequences are MGHRA and YSYEKL. Trimming cost V 5 bases and J 4 bases; bases outside gene matches: 9. The CDR3 totals 15 residues. This chain's CDR3 is CASSLTGGAGYGYTF. CDR3 nucleotides: TGCGCCAGCAGCTTAACAGGGGGGGCGGGCTATGGCTACACCTTC.

The gene calls are TRBV7-9 and TRBJ1-6; weak D call: TRBD1 (5 bases). Trimming pared 3 bases from V and 0 bases from J, leaving 15 bases between. CDR3 length equals 18 residues. The germline gives CDR1 SEHNR, CDR2 FQNEAQ (reference sequence). The CDR3 spells CASSFSGTASSYNSPLHF. CDR3 sequence (DNA): TGTGCCAGCAGCTTTAGCGGGACGGCGAGCTCCTATAATTCACCCCTCCACTTT.

This sequence joins TRBV4-1 and TRBJ1-5; a possible D gene is TRBD1 (5 bases). The germline V gene has CDR1 MGHRA and CDR2 YSYEKL. This CDR3 is 17 amino acids long. The V end was cut by 2 bases, the J end by 0 bases, with 14 bases between. The CDR3 here is CASSQSKGLYSNQPQHF. In DNA form, the CDR3 reads TGCGCCAGCAGCCAATCTAAGGGACTGTATAGCAATCAGCCCCAGCATTTT.

This rearrangement joins TRBV4-3 to TRBJ2-5; 10 bases align to TRBD2. Germline V CDR1 and CDR2: LGHNA, YSLEER. The CDR3 consists of 17 residues. The junction had 14 bases not matched to a gene; V was cut back by 1 base and J by 9 bases. For the CDR3, the DNA is TGCGCCAGCAGCCAAGGGCCGTGGACTAGCGGTCTCGGGGCCCAGTACTTC. Translation: CASSQGPWTSGLGAQYF.

CDR3 sequence reads: CAWEGGGDSYEQYF. Written as DNA, the CDR3 is TGTGCCTGGGAGGGCGGGGGGGATTCCTACGAGCAGTACTTC. The chain carries TRBV30 and TRBJ2-5; 9 bases line up with TRBD2. The DNA end is a closer match to TRBJ2-7, so the J assignment may be wrong. The CDR3 has 14 residues. Germline CDR1 is GTSNPN and CDR2 is SVGIG (reference sequence).

The chain combines TRBV5-1 with TRBJ1-4; D may be TRBD1 (5 bases). This CDR3 has 15 residues. Germline V gene data show CDR1 as SGHRS and CDR2 as YFSETQ. V was trimmed by 3 bases and J by 6 bases, leaving 15 bases between them. The CDR3 DNA sequence: TGCGCCAGCAGCTCCGACGGGGGTGTCTATGAAAAACTGTTTTTT. Translated: CASSSDGGVYEKLFF.

This clone was observed a few times. The chain employs TRBV5-6 and TRBJ1-1, with a weak D call TRBD1 (5 bases). Germline lookup yields CDR1 SGHDT and CDR2 YYEEEE. The CDR3 contains 13 residues. Trimming took off 6 bases at V and 2 bases at J, with 11 bases between the two ends. CDR3 protein: CASTRTLNTEAFF. The CDR3 DNA reads as TGTGCCAGCACCAGGACACTAAACACTGAAGCTTTCTTT.

V gene TRBV28 combines with J gene TRBJ1-2, with D possibly TRBD1 on 6 matching bases. This CDR3 comprises 15 residues. CDR1 and CDR2 (germline): MDHEN, SYDVKM. Deletions cut 3 bases from V and 1 base from J, with 12 bases between. CDR3 DNA: TGTGCCAGCAGTTTGGGGGGGGCGCATAACTATGGCTACACCTTC. Protein sequence: CASSLGGAHNYGYTF.

This chain connects TRBV4-1 to TRBJ2-5, with D hard to call. This CDR3 contains 13 residues. CDR1 is MGHRA, CDR2 YSYEKL, per germline. With 4 bases removed from V and 5 bases from J, the gap between germline ends came to 11 bases. CDR3 sequence reads: CASSLRVRETQYF. CDR3 nucleotide sequence: TGCGCCAGCAGCCTCCGGGTGAGGGAGACCCAGTACTTC.

This clone was detected a few times. This sequence joins TRBV4-2 and TRBJ1-4; D not certain. Between the trimmed V and J ends, which lost 0 bases and 3 bases, there was a span of 8 bases. The CDR3 is 15 residues long. Per germline, CDR1 LGHNA and CDR2 YNFKEQ. CDR3 region: CASSQDRTSNEKLFF. The CDR3 DNA follows: TGTGCCAGCAGCCAAGATCGGACTTCTAATGAAAAACTGTTTTTT.

This chain connects TRBV27 to TRBJ1-2; D is uncertain. The V end lost 5 bases, the J end lost 2 bases, and 12 bases lay between the germline ends. This CDR3 contains 14 residues. Germline V lookup: CDR1 MNHEY, CDR2 SMNVEV (reference sequence). The CDR3 here is CASSASILNYGYTF. CDR3 DNA sequence: TGTGCCAGCAGTGCCTCGATACTGAACTATGGCTACACCTTC.

For the CDR3, the DNA is TGTGCCAGCAGTAGACCCGGGGCAGGGGGCCCAGAGACCCAGTACTTC. Translated, it gives CASSRPGAGGPETQYF. The chain carries TRBV6-6 and TRBJ2-5; TRBD1 aligns across 8 bases. Losses at the gene ends were 5 bases for V and 4 bases for J; bases not matched to a gene: 12. The CDR3 runs 16 residues. Germline V gives CDR1 MNHNY, CDR2 SVGAGI (reference sequence).